This entry is about one TCR beta chain. There is no known antigen for this receptor. No base-level quality is on record; no much larger clone is a single base apart. The sample belongs to a study of CD8+ T cells in alopecia areata listed by TCRdb under 2018. About the study as a whole: The treated patients, all with moderate-to-severe alopecia areata, were enrolled in an open-label pilot trial of oral tofacitinib given at 5 to 10 mg twice daily. In humans, TCRbeta sequencing was performed on scalp tissue and on sorted CD4+ and CD8+ peripheral blood T cells from healthy controls and from patients with patchy or totalis/universalis alopecia areata. For the treated patients, the SALT score, which quantifies what percentage of scalp surface area is affected, served as the measure of disease severity. Tofacitinib was given for 6 to 18 months, followed by 6 months of follow-up off drug to assess delayed response and recurrence. TCRbeta CDR3 regions were amplified by immunoSEQ multiplex PCR using 35 Vbeta forward and 13 Jbeta reverse primers. The RNA source kit depended on sample type: the PAXgene miRNA kit for fixed scalp, the miRNeasy kit for PBMCs, and the RNeasy kit for mouse skin. Scalp clonality was compared among normal scalp (n=4), patchy alopecia areata scalp (n=8), and alopecia totalis/universalis scalp (n=8). Patients on tofacitinib were biopsied at baseline and after 4 and 24 weeks of treatment, and several of the patients also had a later scalp biopsy. In both human patients and the C3H/HeJ mouse model, the study applied high-throughput TCRbeta sequencing to look at T cell clonal expansion in alopecia areata.

The study at large found these results: Higher clonality and more expanded CD8+ clones were observed in lesional scalp than in normal scalp, particularly in alopecia totalis/universalis, a finding suggestive of antigenic drive. Scalp clonality and the number of expanded CD8+ clones among the top 100 scalp clones were significantly decreased by tofacitinib. Shared TCR sequences between patients were less evident than in mice, which may be partly attributable to HLA diversity in the patient population. Unlike mouse skin, where gammadelta T cells dominate, normal human skin contains resident alphabeta T cells that get sequenced too, which complicates analysis of the scalp TCR repertoire. Many expanded lesional clones were found to persist in scalp and blood during tofacitinib treatment, and relapse after treatment cessation may be partly explained by this persistence. Because the treated cohort was small and had only one nonresponder, larger studies are needed to examine links between baseline CD8+ expansion and response.

Libraries were prepared through the immunoSEQ multiplex PCR assay. To provide template for TCR sequencing, every sample had RNA extracted and reverse transcribed into cDNA. SuperScript III was used for first-strand cDNA synthesis, primed with a 2:1 mix of oligo-dT and random hexamers. A synthetic immune receptor repertoire was used to measure amplification bias, and any remaining bias was corrected computationally. The source study handled its data this way. Raw reads were preprocessed to remove errors, and CDR3 was defined by IMGT conventions from the conserved cysteine to phenylalanine. Clonality was computed as 1 minus the Shannon entropy, with the entropy normalized by log2 of the number of productive unique TCRs. Scalp TCRbeta sequences were cross-referenced with sorted blood CD4 and CD8 repertoires so that the CD4 or CD8 identity of scalp clones could be inferred. TCRdb stores this immuneACCESS table with in-frame sequences only. Part of the clones is absent; in the studies checked, under half of the shortfall reflects unresolved V genes, and no reason is known for the rest. That table furnishes V, J and clone size, whereas the DNA furnished D and trimming. This sample holds about 220,000 clones; around 57% were observed only once. The top ten hold roughly 1.5% of the sample.

The CDR1 and CDR2 encoded by the germline V gene are SGHRS and YFSETQ. There are 16 amino acids in the CDR3, from cysteine to phenylalanine inclusive. Only CDR3 DNA is held: 48 bases, read in frame from base 1. V loses 4 bases, J loses 2 bases, and the germline ends lie 17 bases apart. The time point label for this specimen denotes: around 4 weeks on oral tofacitinib. The meaning of the sample's treatment or condition label: oral pan-JAK inhibitor, 5-10 mg twice daily. Lesional scalp punch biopsies and peripheral blood were obtained from alopecia areata patients. PBMCs were separated by density centrifugation and stained for CD3, CD4 and CD8, after which CD4+ and CD8+ T cells were sorted on a FACSAria.

Here the chain combines TRBV5-1 and TRBJ2-3; the D element might be TRBD1 or TRBD2, as each aligns at 6 bases. This sequence was found in a human donor with alopecia areata. The sample was CD4+ T cells sorted from blood, taken at week 4, from a patient treated with tofacitinib. The encoded CDR3 is CASSLGFGGFTDTQYF. The DNA is as follows: TGCGCCAGCAGCCTAGGATTCGGGGGCTTCACAGATACGCAGTATTTT.